This T cell receptor beta chain is drawn from a study of shared clonotypes between healthy human individuals. V lost 8 bases, J lost 5 bases, and 4 bases stayed unmatched. This CDR3 comprises 12 residues. Germline lookup yields CDR1 SNHLY and CDR2 FYNNEI. Libraries were prepared by immunoSEQ multiplex PCR; TCRdb keeps only in-frame clonotypes and omits some of them. The sample holds a few million clones, approximately 95% seen once. The study's findings and limits: Clonotype sharing among donors was thought likely to change with sequencing depth.

The sample holds one count of this clone. Its antigen is not identified. V and J are TRBV2 and TRBJ1-2; 8 bases match TRBD1. The material sequenced was naive CD4+ T cells from PBMCs. As for subset: CD45RA+ positively selected. The receptor's source is a man aged 18 to 30 in good health. Some clones in this sample may be carry-over from other donors' samples. The CDR3 DNA sequence: TGTGCCAGCGGGACAGGAACGTATGGCTACACCTTC. Protein: CASGTGTYGYTF.